The 25 T cell receptor beta chains below come from one sample, sequenced in a study of shared clonotypes between healthy human individuals. The protocol was immunoSEQ multiplex PCR, while the TCRdb copy is restricted to in-frame clones and leaves out a portion. This table holds about 100,000 clones, more than 45% found once. The sample comprised PBMCs. These receptors were taken from a woman aged 40 to 50 in good health. Some clones in this sample may be carry-over from other donors' samples.

This clone was detected ten times or more. Other nucleotide sequences in the sample specify the same CDR3. The gene calls are TRBV30 and TRBJ1-2, with 12 bases matching TRBD1. Germline CDR1 is GTSNPN and CDR2 is SVGIG (reference sequence). CDR3 length: 16 amino acids. Trimming at V came to 4 bases and at J to 11 bases, leaving 17 bases not matched to a gene. The CDR3 DNA is TGTGCCTGGAACTTTCTCCGGGACAGGGGGCGCCGAGGTTACACCTTC. It yields the protein CAWNFLRDRGRRGYTF.

This clone was seen at least ten times. The V gene is TRBV7-6, the J gene TRBJ2-2; a possible D gene is TRBD1 (5 bases). This CDR3 is 14 amino acids long. V lost 0 bases and J lost 6, with 8 bases in between. The germline V gene encodes CDR1 SGHVS and CDR2 FNYEAQ. The CDR3 loop reads CASSLAVGAGELFF. CDR3 DNA sequence: TGTGCCAGCAGCTTAGCGGTAGGGGCCGGGGAGCTGTTTTTT.

This chain uses TRBV5-1 with TRBJ2-7; 10 positions agree with TRBD1. V trimming: 5 bases; J trimming: 1 base; junction bases outside the gene matches: 12. Germline V lookup: CDR1 SGHRS, CDR2 YFSETQ. The CDR3 contains 17 residues. CDR3 in amino acids: CASSPGTGVLRSYEQYF. CDR3 nucleotide sequence: TGCGCCAGCAGTCCCGGGACAGGGGTTCTGCGGTCCTACGAGCAGTACTTC.

The table lists this clone with many counts. In DNA, the CDR3 is TGCGCCAGCAGCGGCCCCCTAGCGAGGGCAGATACGCAGTATTTT. Protein sequence: CASSGPLARADTQYF. The chain combines TRBV5-1 with TRBJ2-3; D may be TRBD2 (6 bases). In germline, CDR1 is SGHRS, CDR2 YFSETQ. The V end lost 4 bases, the J end lost 4 bases, and 16 bases lay between the germline ends. This CDR3 region has 15 residues.

This chain joins TRBV29-1 and TRBJ1-1; D perhaps matches TRBD1 (6 bases). Per germline, CDR1 SQVTM and CDR2 ANQGSEA. The CDR3 has 14 residues. V lost 5 bases to trimming and J lost 4 bases, with 17 bases between them. The CDR3, as DNA: TGCAGCGTTTATCTCAGCGGGGGCGGCACTGAAGCTTTCTTT. This encodes CSVYLSGGGTEAFF.

Turning to this clone: At one end, the junction sequence differs from germline, possibly due to a read error. The chain joins TRBV6-5 to TRBJ2-7; D gene uncertain. This CDR3 has 12 amino acids. Germline CDR1 reads MNHEY; CDR2 reads SVGAGI. In DNA, the CDR3 is TGCGCCAGCAGTGTGACCCCGGACGAGCAGTACTTC. It is translated as CASSVTPDEQYF.

This chain links TRBV4-2 with TRBJ2-1, with 14 nucleotides matching TRBD2. The CDR3 length is 17 residues. J lost 3 bases, V lost 5 bases, and 6 bases had no gene match. Germline-derived CDR1 and CDR2 are LGHNA and YNFKEQ. CDR3 residues: CASSINGLAGGYNEQFF. Written as DNA, the CDR3 is TGTGCCAGCAGCATAAACGGACTAGCGGGAGGCTACAATGAGCAGTTCTTC.

The V call is TRBV6-1, the J call TRBJ2-7; 7 positions agree with TRBD1. V lost 11 bases to trimming and J lost 0 bases; unmatched junction nucleotides: 7. The CDR3 runs to 13 residues. Germline V gene lookup returns CDR1 MNHNS and CDR2 SASEGT. This chain's CDR3 is CAGRQGLSYEQYF. The CDR3 nucleotides are TGTGCCGGCCGACAGGGTCTCTCCTACGAGCAGTACTTC.

The rearrangement links TRBV7-3 to TRBJ2-1, with 15 bases identical to TRBD2. Per germline, CDR1 SGHTA and CDR2 FQGTGA. This CDR3 comprises 14 residues. V dropped 5 bases and J dropped 11; count of bases not matched to a gene: 4. CDR3 residues: CASSTGLAGGQQFF. CDR3 DNA: TGTGCCAGCAGCACCGGACTAGCGGGAGGGCAGCAGTTCTTC.

Here the CDR3 DNA reads TGTGCCAGCACTCAAGAGGCCTTCTACGAGCAGTACTTC. It encodes CASTQEAFYEQYF. This chain joins TRBV2 and TRBJ2-7; D unclear. From germline, CDR1 is SNHLY and CDR2 FYNNEI. Trimming removed 7 bases from V and 3 bases from J, with 13 bases in between. This CDR3 has 13 residues.

The gene calls are TRBV10-1 and TRBJ1-6; the D gene is possibly TRBD1 (6 bases). The germline gives CDR1 WNHNN, CDR2 SYGVQD (reference sequence). CDR3 size: 14 residues. The V end lost 8 bases, the J end lost 5 bases, and 13 bases lay between the germline ends. CDR3 sequence: CASLGYRDNSPLHF. The DNA of the CDR3 is TGCGCCAGCTTAGGTTACAGGGATAATTCACCCCTCCACTTT.

To note about this clone: Additional DNA sequences in this sample encode the identical CDR3. The chain is built from TRBV29-1 and TRBJ1-3; unclear D gene. Germline values: CDR1 SQVTM, CDR2 ANQGSEA. V was trimmed by 3 bases and J by 4 bases, leaving 4 bases between them. The CDR3 runs to 11 residues. The CDR3 loop reads CSVENGNTIYF. CDR3 DNA: TGCAGCGTTGAGAACGGAAACACCATATATTTT.

The count of this clone is one. The V gene is TRBV4-3, the J gene TRBJ2-7, with D possibly matching TRBD1 (6 bases). The CDR3 sequence is 14 residues long. V lost 3 bases, J lost 6 bases, and 15 bases lay in between. Germline V lookup: CDR1 LGHNA, CDR2 YSLEER. The DNA for the CDR3 is TGCGCCAGCAGCCAGGGAACAGGGTTGGTCGAGCAGTACTTC. It specifies CASSQGTGLVEQYF.

This clone came up many times. This chain links TRBV4-2 with TRBJ1-4; D is ambiguous. Germline V gene lookup returns CDR1 LGHNA and CDR2 YNFKEQ. V dropped 0 bases and J dropped 4 bases, with 6 bases sitting between them. The CDR3 is 14 amino acids. CDR3 in amino acids: CASSQEPSNEKLFF. CDR3 DNA: TGTGCCAGCAGCCAAGAACCAAGTAATGAAAAACTGTTTTTT.

V is TRBV6-4 and J is TRBJ2-3, with D possibly matching TRBD2 (6 bases). Between the trimmed V and J ends, which lost 6 bases and 0 bases, there was a span of 10 bases. CDR1 MRHNA and CDR2 SNTAGT come from the germline V gene. The CDR3 is made up of 14 amino acids. The CDR3 nucleotides read TGTGCCAGCAGCACTAGCCGGAGCACAGATACGCAGTATTTT. This codes for CASSTSRSTDTQYF.

V gene TRBV7-9 combines with J gene TRBJ2-7, with D uncertain. Germline CDR1 reads SEHNR; CDR2 reads FQNEAQ (reference sequence). The CDR3 sequence is 14 residues long. V lost 5 bases, J lost 0 bases, and 11 bases lay in between. CDR3 coding DNA: TGTGCCAGCAGCCCATGGACCGCCTCCTACGAGCAGTACTTC. Protein sequence: CASSPWTASYEQYF.

Written as DNA, the CDR3 is TGTGCCAGCAGTGAATACGCTAGCGGGATAGAGACCCAGTACTTC. Its translation: CASSEYASGIETQYF. V is TRBV2 and J is TRBJ2-5; 9 bases map to TRBD2. Trimming at V came to 2 bases and at J to 4 bases, leaving 5 bases not matched to a gene. Germline loops: CDR1 SNHLY, CDR2 FYNNEI. The CDR3 loop spans 15 amino acids.

Of note for this clone: A far larger clone is a single base away, which makes a read error likely. At the DNA level, this CDR3 is encoded by other sequences in the same sample as well. The chain uses TRBV4-1 and TRBJ1-4, with TRBD1 as a possible D gene (5 bases). The CDR3 extends over 19 amino acids. Germline CDR1 reads MGHRA; CDR2 reads YSYEKL. The V end lost 0 bases, the J end lost 0 bases, and 17 bases lay between the germline ends. CDR3 coding DNA: TGCGCCAGCAGCCAAGATGGCCGCCAGGGCCTTGCAACTAATGAAAAACTGTTTTTT. Translating gives CASSQDGRQGLATNEKLFF.

Details on this clone: Given a much more abundant clone one base away, this may be a read error. V usage is TRBV29-1 and J usage is TRBJ2-6; weak D call: TRBD1 (6 bases). The germline gives CDR1 SQVTM, CDR2 ANQGSEA. There are 16 residues in the CDR3. CDR3 sequence reads: CSVDAGEKAGANVPTF. For the CDR3, the DNA is TGCAGCGTTGATGCAGGGGAGAAGGCTGGGGCCAACGTCCCGACTTTC.

This clone was observed a handful of times. This chain uses TRBV29-1 with TRBJ2-5; 12 nucleotides match TRBD2. TRBJ2-7 explains the end of the DNA better; the J call may be wrong. CDR1 is SQVTM, CDR2 ANQGSEA, per germline. The CDR3 has 13 residues. Here the CDR3 reads CSVAGLAGYEQYF. In nucleotides, the CDR3 is TGCAGCGTTGCGGGACTAGCGGGCTACGAGCAGTACTTC.

This clone was seen a few times. V gene TRBV30 combines with J gene TRBJ2-5; D tentatively fits TRBD1 or TRBD2 (7 bases each). CDR3 length: 13 residues. Germline V gene sequence: CDR1 GTSNPN, CDR2 SVGIG (reference sequence). Trimming left V 7 bases short and J 4 bases short, with 16 bases between. CDR3 nucleotide sequence: TGTGCCTCTCAGGGGGGGCGTGGAGAGACCCAGTACTTC. Encoded protein: CASQGGRGETQYF.

In DNA form, the CDR3 reads TGTGCCAGCAGCTTAGCTGTCGGATCAGGGCCCTACGAGCAGTACTTC. Translating it yields CASSLAVGSGPYEQYF. The chain links TRBV7-9 to TRBJ2-7; possible D gene TRBD1, 5 bases. The CDR3 is 16 residues long. Trimming stripped 0 bases from V and 2 bases from J, with 14 bases between. From germline, CDR1 is SEHNR and CDR2 FQNEAQ (reference sequence).

V gene TRBV30 combines with J gene TRBJ1-1; no clear D gene. V was pared by 5 bases and J by 1 base, with 8 bases between. Germline-derived CDR1 and CDR2 are GTSNPN and SVGIG (reference sequence). This CDR3 spans 12 amino acids. The CDR3 DNA reads TGTGCCTGGGGCCTCGGGAACACTGAAGCTTTCTTT. Amino acids: CAWGLGNTEAFF.

In its sample, this clone was seen many times. The rearrangement links TRBV5-6 to TRBJ1-2, with 7 bases matching TRBD1. Per germline, CDR1 SGHDT and CDR2 YYEEEE. The V segment lost 4 bases and the J segment 4 bases; nucleotides outside the gene matches: 7. This CDR3 contains 14 residues. Written as DNA, the CDR3 is TGTGCCAGCAGCGACTCCGGGACAGCCTATGGCTACACCTTC. Amino acids: CASSDSGTAYGYTF.

The chain combines TRBV18 with TRBJ2-3; weak D call: TRBD2 (6 bases). Germline assignment: CDR1 KGHSH and CDR2 LQKENI. The CDR3 runs to 16 residues. The V and J ends lost 4 bases and 1 base respectively, with 15 bases between them. The CDR3 DNA is TGTGCCAGCTCACGCGTCGGGAGTGTTGGCACAGATACGCAGTATTTT. Its translation is CASSRVGSVGTDTQYF.